One sample yielded the 31 T cell receptor beta chains listed below, sequenced in a study of tumor and adjacent non-tumor tissue in lung cancer. A modified ARM-PCR protocol with three rounds of nested PCR amplified TCRbeta. MiXCR, applied by TCRdb to the multiplex PCR reads, yields one record per CDR3 protein. Here the sample spans more than 85,000 distinct CDR3 sequences, around 65% being singletons. RNA was extracted from bulk tissue without any cell sorting. Sequencing input: lung tumor tissue. The receptor set was obtained from a man in his 70s with non-small cell lung cancer.

A remark on this clonotype: A much more abundant neighbour one base away suggests this may be a read error. This sequence joins TRBV5-5 and TRBJ1-1; D gene uncertain. Germline V gene sequence: CDR1 SGHKS, CDR2 YYEKEE (reference sequence). The CDR3 is 14 amino acids. The CDR3 DNA sequence: TGTGCCAGCAGCTTGACCTCTCGGAACACTGAAGCTCTCTTT. Translation: CASSLTSRNTEALF.

Regarding this clonotype: Because the CDR3 is missing its conserved closing phenylalanine or tryptophan, this is likely a read error. The J gene is TRBJ2-1, the V gene TRBV11-1, with D possibly being TRBD1 (5 bases). CDR3 size: 15 residues. Germline CDR1 SGHAT, CDR2 FQDESV (reference sequence). The CDR3 here is CDSREQLSSYNEQFL. In DNA form, the CDR3 reads TGTGACAGCAGGGAACAGCTTAGCTCCTACAATGAGCAGTTCCTC.

As concerns this clonotype: The CDR3 end shows no conserved phenylalanine or tryptophan, and so a read error is likely. The chain employs TRBV4-1 and TRBJ2-7; no definite D call. The CDR3 covers 16 residues. Per the germline V gene, CDR1 is MGHRA and CDR2 is YSYEKL. CDR3 sequence reads: CASNQDPGQGDYEQYL. The DNA for the CDR3 is TGCGCCAGCAACCAAGACCCCGGGCAAGGTGACTACGAGCAGTACCTC.

As regards this clonotype: An end of the junction differs from the germline gene, which may be a read error. This chain connects TRBV11-2 to TRBJ1-4, with D hard to call. CDR3 size: 14 residues. The germline V gene encodes CDR1 SGHAT and CDR2 FQNNGV. CDR3 nucleotide sequence: TGTACCAGCAGCTTAAGGAGCGATAATGAAAAACTGTTATTT. Amino acid sequence: CTSSLRSDNEKLLF.

This clonotype was detected ten times or more. The V gene is TRBV6-1, the J gene TRBJ2-1; 7 bases agree with TRBD1. J gave up 7 bases and V 6 bases, and 12 bases lay outside the gene matches. This CDR3 has 15 residues. Germline V CDR1 and CDR2: MNHNS, SASEGT. CDR3 coding DNA: TGTGCCAGCAGAGAGGGACAGCCCCTGCTGAATGAGCAGTTCTTC. This codes for CASREGQPLLNEQFF.

Concerning this clonotype itself: In this CDR3 the conserved last residue, phenylalanine or tryptophan, is missing, so a read error is likely. The genes are TRBV29-1 and TRBJ1-1; D uncertain. CDR1 and CDR2 from the germline V gene are SQVTM and ANQGSEA. This CDR3 region has 11 residues. Here the CDR3 DNA reads TGCATCGTTTGCCTTAACACTGAAGCTTTCCTT. Its translation: CIVCLNTEAFL.

This clonotype has at least ten counts. The chain combines TRBV5-1 with TRBJ2-7, with a possible D match to TRBD1 (6 bases). Germline loops: CDR1 SGHRS, CDR2 YFSETQ. Trimming took off 1 base at V and 3 bases at J, with 8 bases between the two ends. There are 13 residues in the CDR3. CDR3 in amino acids: CASSLYRDYEQYF. The DNA of the CDR3 is TGCGCCAGCAGCTTGTACAGGGACTACGAGCAGTACTTC.

This clonotype was seen just once. The junction departs from germline at one end; a sequencing error may be responsible. V usage is TRBV4-1 and J usage is TRBJ1-1; unclear D gene. Germline CDR1 and CDR2: MGHRA and YSYEKL. The CDR3 loop spans 14 amino acids. The CDR3 DNA sequence: TGCGCCAGCGGCCAAGTTGTGGGGATAAGTGAAGCTTTCTTT. Its translation is CASGQVVGISEAFF.

On this clonotype itself: A read error may produce the germline difference seen at one junction end. The chain recombines TRBV29-1 with TRBJ2-3, with a weak D call TRBD1 (6 bases). Germline V CDR1 and CDR2: SQVTM, ANQGSEA. The CDR3 is 12 amino acids. CDR3 sequence: CSADRNTDTRYF. The CDR3 bases are TGCAGCGCCGACAGGAACACAGATACGCGGTATTTT.

In regard to this clonotype: The junction shows a germline mismatch at one end, possibly a read error. The rearrangement joins TRBV29-1 to TRBJ2-1; D remains unclear. Germline loops: CDR1 SQVTM, CDR2 ANQGSEA. The CDR3 consists of 13 residues. The CDR3 coding sequence is TGCAGCGTTTCACAGAGTGGGATCAATGAGCAGCTCTTC. Protein sequence: CSVSQSGINEQLF.

This sequence joins TRBV11-2 and TRBJ1-6; D is perhaps TRBD1 (6 bases). V was trimmed by 0 bases and J by 16 bases, leaving 22 bases between them. The V gene's germline CDR1 is SGHAT and CDR2 FQNNGV. The CDR3 spans 16 residues. The CDR3 sequence: CASSLDRQESNLPLHF. The CDR3 DNA reads as TGTGCCAGCAGCTTAGATCGACAGGAGTCTAATTTACCTCTCCACTTT.

As for this clonotype: Given a much more abundant clone one base away, this may be a read error. The V and J genes are TRBV5-6 and TRBJ1-2, with 8 bases lining up with TRBD1. The germline gives CDR1 SGHDT, CDR2 YYEEEE. This CDR3 has 14 residues. The CDR3 DNA follows: TGTGCCACCAGCTGGGACAGGAAAGGGTATGGCTACACCTTC. Translation: CATSWDRKGYGYTF. Full variable domain (rest looked up from reference TRBV5-6 and TRBJ1-2): DAGVTQSPTHLIKTRGQQVTLRCSPKSGHDTVSWYQQALGQGPQFIFQYYEEEERQRGNFPDRFSGHQFPNYSSELNVNALLLGDSALYLCATSWDRKGYGYTFGSGTRLTVV.

This clonotype came up many times. The genes are TRBV12-3 or TRBV12-4 and TRBJ1-5; 8 positions agree with TRBD1. The V segment lost 4 bases and the J segment 0 bases; nucleotides outside the gene matches: 5. This CDR3 is 16 amino acids long. The CDR3 sequence: CASSSRGQGSNQPQHF. CDR3 DNA sequence: TGTGCCAGCAGTTCCCGAGGACAGGGTAGCAATCAGCCCCAGCATTTT.

A word on this clonotype: At one of its ends the junction is not consistent with the germline gene, which may arise from a read error. The chain recombines TRBV24-1 with TRBJ2-1; TRBD2 might be the D (6 bases). Per germline, CDR1 KGHDR and CDR2 SFDVKD. CDR3 length equals 13 residues. CDR3 sequence reads: CVTSGLGGNEQFF. In nucleotides, the CDR3 is TGTGTCACCAGTGGTTTGGGGGGCAATGAGCAGTTCTTC.

V is TRBV29-1 and J is TRBJ1-2, with D unresolved. The CDR3 is 11 residues long. The V end lost 8 bases, the J end lost 10 bases, and 17 bases lay between the germline ends. Germline CDR1 reads SQVTM; CDR2 reads ANQGSEA. The DNA of the CDR3 is TGCAGCCTCCTGGTAGGGCACTTCTACACCTTC. This sequence encodes CSLLVGHFYTF.

This clonotype was counted only a few times. The rearrangement joins TRBV7-9 to TRBJ2-4; D is uncertain. The CDR3 has 14 amino acids. The germline CDR1 and CDR2 sequences are SEHNR and FQNEAQ (reference sequence). Trimming shortened V by 2 bases and J by 6 bases, and 11 bases separated the two germline ends. The CDR3 loop is CASSLWAAANIQYF. The CDR3 DNA reads as TGTGCCAGCAGCTTATGGGCCGCAGCAAACATTCAGTACTTC.

This clonotype was counted between two and nine times. A much bigger clone sits one base away, suggesting this may be a read error. The CDR3 carries no conserved terminal phenylalanine or tryptophan, so it likely arises from a read error. The chain joins TRBV11-2 to TRBJ1-4; no reliable D call. V was cut by 4 bases and J by 7 bases, with 7 bases left in between. Germline V lookup: CDR1 SGHAT, CDR2 FQNNGV. The CDR3 is made up of 12 amino acids. CDR3 in amino acids: CASSSTGEKLFS. The CDR3, as DNA: TGTGCCAGCAGCTCAACGGGTGAAAAACTGTTTTCT.

This clonotype has a handful of counts. Mismatch with germline at one junction end may stem from a read error. The chain joins TRBV11-3 to TRBJ2-5; D uncertain. Germline V gene data show CDR1 as SGHNT and CDR2 as YENEEA. The CDR3 length is 13 residues. The CDR3 region is CASNLDRQGTQYF. The DNA for the CDR3 is TGTGCCAGCAACTTAGATCGGCAAGGGACCCAGTACTTC.

The rearrangement links TRBV28 to TRBJ2-7, with D hard to call. V shed 6 bases and J shed 0 bases, with 9 bases lying between them. CDR1 is MDHEN and CDR2 is SYDVKM in the germline V gene. There are 13 residues in the CDR3. The CDR3: CASSNPSSYEQYF. CDR3 DNA: TGTGCCAGCAGCAACCCGAGCTCCTACGAGCAGTACTTC.

Note on this clonotype: Its ends do not fully match the called genes, so a read error is possible. The chain uses TRBV11-2 and TRBJ2-3, with D unresolved. Germline V lookup: CDR1 SGHAT, CDR2 FQNNGV. The CDR3 is made up of 18 amino acids. CDR3 residues: CTSSLSTAARWAEIREYF. The CDR3 region has the DNA TGTACCAGCAGCTTATCGACCGCGGCGCGGTGGGCTGAGATACGAGAGTATTTT.

This clonotype has ten or more counts. The chain uses TRBV29-1 and TRBJ2-3; D is possibly TRBD2 (5 bases). The V and J ends lost 7 bases and 0 bases respectively, with 14 bases between them. The V gene's germline CDR1 is SQVTM and CDR2 ANQGSEA. CDR3 size: 14 residues. The CDR3 DNA follows: TGCAGCGCACTGACTATATCTAGCACAGATACGCAGTATTTT. Translation gives CSALTISSTDTQYF.

For this clonotype: It may be a read error: a sequence one base away is much more abundant. The gene calls are TRBV30 and TRBJ2-3; the match to TRBD2 covers 7 bases. This CDR3 has 15 residues. Germline V gene data show CDR1 as GTSNPN and CDR2 as SVGIG (reference sequence). The trim removed 3 bases at V and 2 bases at J, leaving 8 bases unmatched. CDR3 DNA sequence: TGTGCCTGGAGACCCCTAGCGGTATACACAGATACGCAGTATTTT. Translating it yields CAWRPLAVYTDTQYF. Based on the CDR3 plus reference TRBV30 and TRBJ2-3, the full variable domain is SQTIHQWPATLVQPVGSPLSLECTVEGTSNPNLYWYRQAAGRGLQLLFYSVGIGQISSEVPQNLSASRPQDRQFILSSKKLLLSDSGFYLCAWRPLAVYTDTQYFGPGTRLTVL.

The chain has TRBV20-1 and TRBJ2-5; D perhaps matches TRBD2 (7 bases). The CDR3 consists of 11 residues. From germline, CDR1 is DFQATT and CDR2 SNEGSKA (reference sequence). V was cut by 8 bases and J by 4 bases, with 11 bases left in between. CDR3 sequence: CSIRGGETQYF. In nucleotides, the CDR3 is TGCAGTATTAGGGGGGGAGAGACCCAGTACTTC.

This clonotype was counted between two and nine times. A much larger clone is a single base away; this may be a read error. The V call is TRBV12-3 or TRBV12-4, the J call TRBJ2-5; either TRBD1 or TRBD2 may fit D (6 bases each). There are 13 residues in the CDR3. The V and J ends lost 3 bases and 7 bases respectively, with 12 bases between them. The CDR3 DNA is TGTGCCAGCAGTTTCGAGGGGGGAGGGACCCAGTACTTC. It yields the protein CASSFEGGGTQYF.

A remark on this clonotype: Compared with germline, one end of the junction differs, possibly owing to a read error. This chain uses TRBV5-6 with TRBJ2-4, with D tentatively TRBD1 or TRBD2 (5 bases each). Germline CDR1 SGHDT, CDR2 YYEEEE. This CDR3 is built from 14 residues. As DNA, the CDR3 is TGTGCCAGCAGCTTTCGGGGCTACGGAAACATTCAGTGCTTC. It translates to CASSFRGYGNIQCF. Full variable domain (missing parts from reference TRBV5-6 and TRBJ2-4): DAGVTQSPTHLIKTRGQQVTLRCSPKSGHDTVSWYQQALGQGPQFIFQYYEEEERQRGNFPDRFSGHQFPNYSSELNVNALLLGDSALYLCASSFRGYGNIQCFGAGTRLSVL.

The chain joins TRBV18 to TRBJ1-2, with D maybe TRBD1 (6 bases). The CDR3 is 13 residues long. Per the germline V gene, CDR1 is KGHSH and CDR2 is LQKENI. V shed 6 bases and J shed 6 bases, with 14 bases lying between them. The CDR3 loop is CASSIYRDNGYTF. For the CDR3, the DNA is TGTGCCAGCTCCATCTACAGGGATAATGGCTACACCTTC.

This clonotype was found many times. The chain combines TRBV6-4 with TRBJ2-3; 8 bases fit TRBD2. Germline CDR1 and CDR2: MRHNA and SNTAGT. The trim removed 0 bases at V and 2 bases at J, leaving 10 bases unmatched. The CDR3 loop spans 18 amino acids. The CDR3 reads CASSDSFPAGGHTDTQYF. The CDR3 bases are TGTGCCAGCAGTGACTCGTTCCCCGCGGGGGGTCACACAGATACGCAGTATTTT.

This clonotype was counted once. The V gene is TRBV28, the J gene TRBJ2-5; D is undetermined. Germline CDR1 reads MDHEN; CDR2 reads SYDVKM. The V and J ends lost 6 bases and 3 bases respectively, with 14 bases between them. The CDR3 covers 14 residues. CDR3 loop: CASRPRNGKETQYF. The DNA of the CDR3 is TGTGCCAGCAGGCCCCGGAATGGGAAAGAGACCCAGTACTTC.

In regard to this clonotype: Compared with germline, one end of the junction differs, possibly owing to a read error. The rearrangement uses TRBV11-2 and TRBJ2-7, with D uncertain. Germline assignment: CDR1 SGHAT and CDR2 FQNNGV. CDR3 length: 12 amino acids. The CDR3 is CASTSPAREQYF. The CDR3 bases are TGTGCCAGCACTTCACCCGCACGCGAGCAGTATTTC.

Comment on this clonotype: The conserved phenylalanine or tryptophan is not found at the CDR3 terminus, so this likely reflects a read error. The chain couples TRBV12-3 or TRBV12-4 to TRBJ2-3; D gene uncertain. This CDR3 contains 12 residues. Trimming removed 4 bases at V and 3 bases at J, with 5 bases between. CDR3 region: CASSWGTDTQYS. For the CDR3, the DNA is TGTGCCAGCAGTTGGGGAACAGATACGCAGTATTCA.

Details on this clonotype: A single base separates this from a much larger clone, so it may be a read error. The chain combines TRBV5-1 with TRBJ2-5; TRBD2 aligns across 9 bases. The CDR3 contains 15 residues. Germline V gives CDR1 SGHRS, CDR2 YFSETQ. The CDR3: CASNLEGGGAETQYF. CDR3 bases: TGCGCCAGCAACTTGGAAGGCGGGGGGGCCGAGACCCAGTACTTC. Drawing the rest from reference TRBV5-1 and TRBJ2-5, the complete variable domain is KAGVTQTPRYLIKTRGQQVTLSCSPISGHRSVSWYQQTPGQGLQFLFEYFSETQRNKGNFPGRFSGRQFSNSRSEMNVSTLELGDSALYLCASNLEGGGAETQYFGPGTRLLVL.